This TCR beta chain was sequenced in a study of blood T cell repertoires in COVID-19. Across the whole study: Researchers got acute and convalescent COVID-19 samples from the United States, Italy and Spain. Sources were T cells, B-cell-depleted T cells, or PBMCs; the material itself was cDNA or gDNA.

Exposed enrollees encountered a COVID-19 case at some point within 2 weeks before study entry. In the authors' methods: Amplified reference gene primers provided the basis for estimating nucleated cell counts. Sequenced by immunoSEQ multiplex PCR; TCRdb stores in-frame clones only, minus some. V and J calls and clone size are as listed in that table; D and trimming were resolved from the DNA. The sample yields 150,000 to 200,000 clones, 80% seen once. Germline assignment: CDR1 LNHDA and CDR2 SQIVND (reference sequence). This CDR3 comprises 15 residues. Trimming left V 5 bases short and J 0 bases short, with 14 bases between.

The material sequenced was PBMCs or T cells enriched from blood (not recorded which). The origin of this receptor is a man aged 55 to 70 who had been exposed to COVID-19. The chain links TRBV19 to TRBJ2-7; possible D gene TRBD1, 6 bases. Here the CDR3 reads CASSRQASPSYEQYF. CDR3 bases: TGTGCCAGTAGTCGACAGGCTTCACCCTCCTACGAGCAGTACTTC.